The 17 T cell receptor beta chains given below trace back to one sample, sequenced in a study of T cell repertoires and HLA-DP antigens. Which antigens these TCRs recognize remains unknown. This table comes from immunoSEQ multiplex PCR, and its TCRdb copy is limited to in-frame clones, with some not included. Among over 100,000 clones listed, about 92% were seen once. The specimen sequenced was CD4+ T cells from PBMCs. These receptors all stem from a young woman in good health and CMV-seronegative.

The chain joins TRBV7-9 to TRBJ1-2, with TRBD1 as a possible D gene (5 bases). Trimming shortened V by 1 base and J by 2 bases, and 8 bases separated the two germline ends. The CDR3 spans 14 residues. Germline CDR1 SEHNR, CDR2 FQNEAQ (reference sequence). CDR3 region: CASSLGGVNYGYTF. In DNA form, the CDR3 reads TGTGCCAGCAGCTTAGGGGGGGTAAACTATGGCTACACCTTC.

CDR3 protein: CASSQVVRDTQYF. The CDR3 nucleotides are TGCGCCAGCAGCCAAGTTGTAAGAGATACGCAGTATTTT. The chain couples TRBV4-1 to TRBJ2-3; D call uncertain. V lost 1 base and J 5 bases, leaving 7 bases between the germline ends. The CDR3 contains 13 residues. Germline CDR1 is MGHRA and CDR2 is YSYEKL.

The rearrangement uses TRBV5-6 and TRBJ2-4; TRBD1 might be the D (5 bases). This CDR3 region has 15 residues. The germline V gene encodes CDR1 SGHDT and CDR2 YYEEEE. V shed 1 base and J shed 0 bases, with 8 bases lying between them. The CDR3, as DNA: TGTGCCAGCAGCTTGACAGGACGAGCCAAAAACATTCAGTACTTC. Amino acid sequence: CASSLTGRAKNIQYF.

The chain is built from TRBV7-3 and TRBJ2-5, with D unclear. Trimming took 5 bases from V and 0 from J, leaving 10 bases between them. The CDR3 loop spans 14 amino acids. From germline, CDR1 is SGHTA and CDR2 FQGTGA. This CDR3 is CASSRTNNQETQYF. CDR3 sequence (DNA): TGTGCCAGCAGCCGTACCAACAACCAAGAGACCCAGTACTTC. Using reference TRBV7-3 and TRBJ2-5 for the parts outside the CDR3, the full variable domain is GAGVSQTPSNKVTEKGKYVELRCDPISGHTALYWYRQSLGQGPEFLIYFQGTGAADDSGLPNDRFFAVRPEGSVSTLKIQRTERGDSAVYLCASSRTNNQETQYFGPGTRLLVL.

The chain recombines TRBV5-7 with TRBJ1-6; a weak D match, TRBD1 (5 bases). TRBV5-7 is marked as an open reading frame, function uncertain. This CDR3 is 16 amino acids long. Trimming removed 5 bases from V and 0 bases from J, with 12 bases in between. The chain's CDR3 is CASSHYRSSYNSPLHF. CDR3 nucleotide sequence: TGTGCCAGCAGTCATTACAGGAGCTCCTATAATTCACCCCTCCACTTT.

The chain is built from TRBV7-2 and TRBJ2-1, with TRBD2 matching 7 bases. CDR1 is SGHTA and CDR2 is FQGNSA in the germline V gene. This CDR3 has 14 amino acids. V lost 2 bases, J lost 6 bases, and 4 bases stayed unmatched. The CDR3 DNA sequence: TGTGCCAGCAGCTTATTCGGGGGGACCAATGAGCAGTTCTTC. Its protein is CASSLFGGTNEQFF.

V and J are TRBV7-2 and TRBJ2-7; a possible D gene is TRBD1 (5 bases). CDR3 size: 13 residues. Germline assignment: CDR1 SGHTA and CDR2 FQGNSA. Between the trimmed V and J ends, which lost 0 bases and 4 bases, there was a span of 7 bases. Written as DNA, the CDR3 is TGTGCCAGCAGCTTAGCGCAGGGTTACGAGCAGTACTTC. This gives the protein CASSLAQGYEQYF.

This clone was seen just once. The chain uses TRBV5-4 and TRBJ1-4; 10 bases map to TRBD1. V shed 4 bases and J 10 bases; nucleotides not matched to a gene: 7. CDR1 is SGHNT and CDR2 is YYREEE in the germline V gene (reference sequence). CDR3 size: 14 residues. The CDR3 DNA reads as TGTGCCAGCAGCGAGACAGGGGGCGAAGGAAAACTGTTTTTT. Translation gives CASSETGGEGKLFF.

CDR3 sequence: CASSESGVGTGELFF. The CDR3 DNA reads as TGTGCCAGCAGTGAAAGTGGGGTGGGCACCGGGGAGCTGTTTTTT. V gene TRBV25-1 combines with J gene TRBJ2-2; D gene unclear. The CDR3 covers 15 residues. V was trimmed by 2 bases and J by 4 bases, leaving 11 bases between them. The germline gives CDR1 MGHDK, CDR2 SYGVNS.

J is TRBJ1-1 and V is TRBV7-9; possible D gene TRBD1, 5 bases. Germline V gene sequence: CDR1 SEHNR, CDR2 FQNEAQ (reference sequence). The CDR3 runs to 13 residues. V was trimmed by 5 bases and J by 11 bases, leaving 18 bases between them. CDR3 sequence (DNA): TGTGCCAGCAGCCCGCGTAGGGGTAGGGACGCTTTCTTT. Translated, it gives CASSPRRGRDAFF. The entire variable domain, with the rest obtained from reference TRBV7-9 and TRBJ1-1, is as follows: DTGVSQNPRHKITKRGQNVTFRCDPISEHNRLYWYRQTLGQGPEFLTYFQNEAQLEKSRLLSDRFSAERPKGSFSTLEIQRTEQGDSAMYLCASSPRRGRDAFFGQGTRLTVV.

This clone showed up just once. The chain uses TRBV14 and TRBJ2-1; D unclear. The CDR3 length is 14 residues. The V and J ends lost 1 base and 0 bases respectively, with 4 bases between them. From germline, CDR1 is SGHDN and CDR2 FVKESK. This chain's CDR3 is CASSQGGSYNEQFF. The CDR3 DNA reads TGTGCCAGCAGCCAAGGGGGCTCCTACAATGAGCAGTTCTTC.

V usage is TRBV28 and J usage is TRBJ2-7, with 8 bases aligning to TRBD1. V shed 6 bases, J shed 5 bases, and the junction held 12 bases outside the gene matches. The length of the CDR3 is 15 residues. From germline, CDR1 is MDHEN and CDR2 SYDVKM. The DNA for the CDR3 is TGTGCCAGCAGCCCTTCCGGGACAGGAATACACGAGCAGTACTTC. Protein: CASSPSGTGIHEQYF.

The V and J genes are TRBV2 and TRBJ2-3; 9 bases line up with TRBD2. J lost 1 base, V lost 8 bases, and 10 bases had no gene match. The germline gives CDR1 SNHLY, CDR2 FYNNEI. CDR3 length equals 16 residues. The CDR3 sequence is CASSFGEREGTDTQYF. The CDR3 bases are TGTGCCAGCTCGTTCGGGGAGCGGGAGGGCACAGATACGCAGTATTTT.

V usage is TRBV28 and J usage is TRBJ1-2, with 7 bases lining up with TRBD1. Unmatched junction bases numbered 5, after V lost 5 bases and J lost 8 bases. This CDR3 comprises 12 residues. Germline CDR1 MDHEN, CDR2 SYDVKM. For the CDR3, the DNA is TGTGCCAGCAGTCCGACAGGGAGGGGCTACACCTTC. Protein sequence: CASSPTGRGYTF.

V is TRBV27 and J is TRBJ1-5; unclear D gene. The CDR3 extends over 18 amino acids. Germline V CDR1 and CDR2: MNHEY, SMNVEV (reference sequence). Trimming shortened V by 0 bases and J by 0 bases, and 15 bases separated the two germline ends. The CDR3 coding sequence is TGTGCCAGCAGTTTATCCAACGCCGCTCTGTATAGCAATCAGCCCCAGCATTTT. Translating it yields CASSLSNAALYSNQPQHF.

The chain links TRBV10-2 to TRBJ2-5, with 7 bases aligning to TRBD1. Per the germline V gene, CDR1 is WSHSY and CDR2 is SAAADI. This CDR3 is built from 13 residues. The V segment lost 4 bases and the J segment 4 bases; nucleotides outside the gene matches: 3. In DNA, the CDR3 is TGCGCCAGCAGTGTGACAGGGCCAGAGACCCAGTACTTC. Protein sequence: CASSVTGPETQYF.

V gene TRBV25-1 combines with J gene TRBJ2-3; perhaps D is TRBD1 or TRBD2 (5 bases each). CDR3 length: 14 amino acids. V was trimmed by 8 bases and J by 0 bases, leaving 12 bases between them. Germline CDR1 reads MGHDK; CDR2 reads SYGVNS. CDR3 coding DNA: TGTGCCAGCCACGGGACCCTGAGCACAGATACGCAGTATTTT. Translating gives CASHGTLSTDTQYF. The entire variable domain, with the rest obtained from reference TRBV25-1 and TRBJ2-3, is as follows: EADIYQTPRYLVIGTGKKITLECSQTMGHDKMYWYQQDPGMELHLIHYSYGVNSTEKGDLSSESTVSRIRTEHFPLTLESARPSHTSQYLCASHGTLSTDTQYFGPGTRLTVL.